This TCR beta chain derives from a study of CD8+ T cells in alopecia areata. Study background: Treatment comprised oral tofacitinib, 5 to 10 mg twice daily, in treated patients.

Germline V gene lookup returns CDR1 SGHTA and CDR2 FQGNSA. The CDR3 runs to 13 residues. The V and J ends lost 5 bases and 10 bases respectively, with 15 bases between them. Treatment here: oral pan-JAK inhibitor, 5-10 mg twice daily. Extracted RNA was reverse transcribed into cDNA, the sequencing template. Here immunoSEQ multiplex PCR was the method, and the copy in TCRdb shows in-frame clones only, minus some. Of 150,000 to 200,000 clones listed, about 55% were seen once; the top ten hold 10% to 12%. Sequencing used CD8+ T cells sorted from blood, obtained at week 24, from a patient treated with tofacitinib. This receptor was identified in a human donor with alopecia areata. The chain recombines TRBV7-2 with TRBJ2-1; D possibly corresponds to TRBD2 (5 bases). The chain's CDR3 is CASSAITSGEQFF. Written as DNA, the CDR3 is TGTGCCAGCAGCGCCATCACTAGTGGCGAGCAGTTCTTC.